These 4 T cell receptor beta chains were sequenced from one sample in a study of T cells of healthy individuals. TCRdb ran MiXCR on the 5' RACE reads and lists one entry per CDR3 protein. The table lists fewer than 90,000 distinct CDR3 sequences, about 5% of them singletons. These receptors came from a female donor in good health.

V is TRBV19 and J is TRBJ2-7; D possibly corresponds to TRBD1 (6 bases). The CDR3 has 14 amino acids. Looked up from germline, CDR1 is LNHDA and CDR2 is SQIVND (reference sequence). The V and J ends lost 1 base and 2 bases respectively, with 9 bases between them. CDR3 in amino acids: CASSIGDTAYEQYF. The CDR3 nucleotides are TGTGCCAGTAGTATAGGGGACACTGCCTACGAGCAGTACTTC.

This clonotype was observed a few times. This chain connects TRBV28 to TRBJ2-5; 7 bases map to TRBD2. The CDR3 consists of 14 residues. Germline CDR1 reads MDHEN; CDR2 reads SYDVKM. V gave up 6 bases and J gave up 2 bases; unmatched junction bases: 6. CDR3 loop: CASREGGPQETQYF. The CDR3 coding sequence is TGTGCCAGCAGGGAGGGAGGGCCTCAAGAGACCCAGTACTTC.

There are a few counts of this clonotype. V and J are TRBV6-2 or TRBV6-3 and TRBJ1-5; D is undetermined. The length of the CDR3 is 14 residues. Germline V gene lookup returns CDR1 MNHEY and CDR2 SVGEGT. Trimming took off 2 bases at V and 0 bases at J, with 5 bases between the two ends. CDR3 residues: CASSYASSNQPQHF. The CDR3 region has the DNA TGTGCCAGCAGTTACGCGAGTAGCAATCAGCCCCAGCATTTT.

This clonotype was seen a handful of times. The rearrangement links TRBV5-5 to TRBJ2-5; 8 positions agree with TRBD2. Germline V lookup: CDR1 SGHKS, CDR2 YYEKEE (reference sequence). The CDR3 runs to 16 residues. J lost 2 bases, V lost 3 bases, and 9 bases had no gene match. The CDR3 DNA is TGTGCCAGCAGCTCCCGGCAGCGGGGGATTCAAGAGACCCAGTACTTC. It specifies CASSSRQRGIQETQYF.